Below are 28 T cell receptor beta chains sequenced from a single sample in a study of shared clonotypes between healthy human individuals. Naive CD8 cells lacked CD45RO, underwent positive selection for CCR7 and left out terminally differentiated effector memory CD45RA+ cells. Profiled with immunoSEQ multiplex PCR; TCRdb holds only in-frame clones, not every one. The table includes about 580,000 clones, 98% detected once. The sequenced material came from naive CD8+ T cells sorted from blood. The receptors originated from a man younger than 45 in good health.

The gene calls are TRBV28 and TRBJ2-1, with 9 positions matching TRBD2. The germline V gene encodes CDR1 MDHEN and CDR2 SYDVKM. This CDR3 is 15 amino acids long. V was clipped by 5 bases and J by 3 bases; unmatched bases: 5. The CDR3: CASSHGTSSYNEQFF. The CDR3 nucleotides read TGTGCCAGCAGTCACGGGACTAGCAGCTACAATGAGCAGTTCTTC. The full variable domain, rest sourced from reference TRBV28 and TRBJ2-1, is DVKVTQSSRYLVKRTGEKVFLECVQDMDHENMFWYRQDPGLGLRLIYFSYDVKMKEKGDIPEGYSVSREKKERFSLILESASTNQTSMYLCASSHGTSSYNEQFFGPGTRLTVL.

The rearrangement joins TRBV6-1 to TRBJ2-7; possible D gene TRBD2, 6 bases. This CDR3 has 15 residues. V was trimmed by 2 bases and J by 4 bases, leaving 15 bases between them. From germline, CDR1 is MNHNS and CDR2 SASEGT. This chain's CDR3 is CASSERDSPAYEQYF. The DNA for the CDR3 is TGTGCCAGCAGTGAACGGGACTCCCCCGCTTACGAGCAGTACTTC.

The CDR3 here is CASQLPDRGELFF. The CDR3 DNA reads as TGTGCCAGTCAGTTACCGGACCGGGGGGAGCTGTTTTTT. The chain is built from TRBV7-9 and TRBJ2-2, with D hard to call. CDR3 size: 13 residues. Trimming pared 9 bases from V and 8 bases from J, leaving 16 bases between. The V gene's germline CDR1 is SEHNR and CDR2 FQNEAQ (reference sequence).

The CDR3 loop reads CASSGRGASGGNEQFF. The CDR3 nucleotides read TGTGCCAGCAGCGGGCGTGGGGCTAGCGGAGGAAATGAGCAGTTCTTC. V usage is TRBV7-9 and J usage is TRBJ2-1, with 7 bases that match TRBD2. The CDR3 totals 16 residues. Germline V gene data show CDR1 as SEHNR and CDR2 as FQNEAQ (reference sequence). V was pared by 5 bases and J by 7 bases, with 14 bases of the junction left unmatched.

The CDR3 region has the DNA TGCGCCAGCAGCTTGGGGGCGGGGCCCTACAATGAGCAGTTCTTC. Amino acid sequence: CASSLGAGPYNEQFF. The gene calls are TRBV5-1 and TRBJ2-1, with TRBD2 as a possible D gene (6 bases). Trimming pared 0 bases from V and 2 bases from J, leaving 9 bases between. The CDR3 is 15 amino acids. Germline CDR1 SGHRS, CDR2 YFSETQ.

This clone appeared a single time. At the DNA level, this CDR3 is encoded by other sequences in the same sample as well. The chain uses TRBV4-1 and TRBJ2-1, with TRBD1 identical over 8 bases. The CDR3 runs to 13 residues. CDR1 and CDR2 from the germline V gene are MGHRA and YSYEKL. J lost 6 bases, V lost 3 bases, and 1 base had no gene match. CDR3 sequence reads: CASSQDRANEQFF. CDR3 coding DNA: TGCGCCAGCAGCCAGGACAGGGCCAATGAGCAGTTCTTC.

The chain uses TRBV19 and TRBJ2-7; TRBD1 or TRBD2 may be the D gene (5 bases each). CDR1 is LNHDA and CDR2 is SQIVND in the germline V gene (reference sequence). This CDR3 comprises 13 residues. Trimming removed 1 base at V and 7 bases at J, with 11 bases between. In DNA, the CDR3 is TGTGCCAGTAGTATAGGAGGGGCAGGAGAGCAGTACTTC. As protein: CASSIGGAGEQYF. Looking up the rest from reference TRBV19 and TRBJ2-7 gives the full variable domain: DGGITQSPKYLFRKEGQNVTLSCEQNLNHDAMYWYRQDPGQGLRLIYYSQIVNDFQKGDIAEGYSVSREKKESFPLTVTSAQKNPTAFYLCASSIGGAGEQYFGPGTRLTVT.

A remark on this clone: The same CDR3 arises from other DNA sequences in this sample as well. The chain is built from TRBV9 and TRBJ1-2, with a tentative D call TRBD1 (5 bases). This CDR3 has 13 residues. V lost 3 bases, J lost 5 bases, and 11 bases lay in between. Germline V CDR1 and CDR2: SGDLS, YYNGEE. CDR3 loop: CASSDTGGYGYTF. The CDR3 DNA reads TGTGCCAGCAGCGACACCGGGGGATATGGCTACACCTTC.

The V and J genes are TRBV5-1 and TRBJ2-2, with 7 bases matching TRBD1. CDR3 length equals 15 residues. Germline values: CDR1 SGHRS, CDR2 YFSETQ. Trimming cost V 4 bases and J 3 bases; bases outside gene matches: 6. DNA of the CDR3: TGCGCCAGCAGCCTCAGACAGGGCGACACCGGGGAGCTGTTTTTT. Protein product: CASSLRQGDTGELFF.

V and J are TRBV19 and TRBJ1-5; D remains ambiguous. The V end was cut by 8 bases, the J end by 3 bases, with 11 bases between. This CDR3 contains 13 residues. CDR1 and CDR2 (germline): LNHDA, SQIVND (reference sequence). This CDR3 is CASAPGFNQPQHF. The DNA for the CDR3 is TGTGCCAGTGCCCCGGGGTTCAATCAGCCCCAGCATTTT.

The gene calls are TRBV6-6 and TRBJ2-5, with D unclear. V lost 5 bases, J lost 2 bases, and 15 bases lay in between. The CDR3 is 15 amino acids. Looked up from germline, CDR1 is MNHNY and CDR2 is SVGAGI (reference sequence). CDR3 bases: TGTGCCAGCAGTCCGATTACTGGTATACAAGAGACCCAGTACTTC. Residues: CASSPITGIQETQYF.

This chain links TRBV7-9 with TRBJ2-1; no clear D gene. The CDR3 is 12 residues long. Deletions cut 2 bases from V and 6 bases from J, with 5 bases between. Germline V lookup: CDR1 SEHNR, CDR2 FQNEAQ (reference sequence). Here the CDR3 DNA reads TGTGCCAGCAGCTTATCTCTCAATGAGCAGTTCTTC. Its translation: CASSLSLNEQFF.

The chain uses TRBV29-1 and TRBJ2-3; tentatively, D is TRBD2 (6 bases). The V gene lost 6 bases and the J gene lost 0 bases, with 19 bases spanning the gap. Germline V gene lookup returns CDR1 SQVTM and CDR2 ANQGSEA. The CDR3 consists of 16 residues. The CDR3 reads CSVQGYRDSSTDTQYF. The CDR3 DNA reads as TGCAGCGTGCAGGGATACCGGGACTCCAGCACAGATACGCAGTATTTT.

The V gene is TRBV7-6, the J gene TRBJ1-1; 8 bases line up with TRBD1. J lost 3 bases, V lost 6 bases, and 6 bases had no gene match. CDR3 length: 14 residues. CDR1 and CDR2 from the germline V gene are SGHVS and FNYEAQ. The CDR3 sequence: CASRDDRGDTEAFF. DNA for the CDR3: TGTGCCAGCAGGGACGACAGGGGCGACACTGAAGCTTTCTTT. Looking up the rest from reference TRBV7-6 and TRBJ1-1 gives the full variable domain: GAGVSQSPRYKVTKRGQDVALRCDPISGHVSLYWYRQALGQGPEFLTYFNYEAQQDKSGLPNDRFSAERPEGSISTLTIQRTEQRDSAMYRCASRDDRGDTEAFFGQGTRLTVV.

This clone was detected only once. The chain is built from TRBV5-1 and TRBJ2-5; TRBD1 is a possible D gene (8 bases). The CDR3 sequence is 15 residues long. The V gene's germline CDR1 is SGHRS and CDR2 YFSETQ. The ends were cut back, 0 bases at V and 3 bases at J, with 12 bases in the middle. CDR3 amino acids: CASSLGTGTKETQYF. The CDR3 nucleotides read TGCGCCAGCAGCTTGGGGACAGGGACTAAAGAGACCCAGTACTTC.

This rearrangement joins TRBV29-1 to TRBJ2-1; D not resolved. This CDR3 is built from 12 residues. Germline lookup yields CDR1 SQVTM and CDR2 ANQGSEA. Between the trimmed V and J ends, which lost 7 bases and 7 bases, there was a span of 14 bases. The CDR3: CSARRSLNEQFF. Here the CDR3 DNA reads TGCAGCGCTCGAAGGTCACTTAATGAGCAGTTCTTC.

In DNA form, the CDR3 reads TGTGCCAGCAGTGGGAGGATGCTTTATGGCTACACCTTC. Translated, it gives CASSGRMLYGYTF. The J gene is TRBJ1-2, the V gene TRBV2, with D unclear. CDR3 size: 13 residues. Germline V gene sequence: CDR1 SNHLY, CDR2 FYNNEI. The V and J ends lost 4 bases and 5 bases respectively, with 11 bases between them.

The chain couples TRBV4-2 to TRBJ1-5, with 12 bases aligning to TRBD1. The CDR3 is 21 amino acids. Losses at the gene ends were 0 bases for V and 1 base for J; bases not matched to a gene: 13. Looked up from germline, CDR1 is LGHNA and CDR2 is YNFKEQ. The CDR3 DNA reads TGTGCCAGCAGCCAAGAAACCTGGTTGGGACAGGGGGCCTTCAGCAATCAGCCCCAGCATTTT. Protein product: CASSQETWLGQGAFSNQPQHF.

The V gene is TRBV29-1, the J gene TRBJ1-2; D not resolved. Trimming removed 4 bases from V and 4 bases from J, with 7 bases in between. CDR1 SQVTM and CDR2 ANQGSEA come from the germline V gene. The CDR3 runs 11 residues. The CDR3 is CSVVTLYGYTF. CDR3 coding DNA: TGCAGCGTTGTAACCCTCTATGGCTACACCTTC.

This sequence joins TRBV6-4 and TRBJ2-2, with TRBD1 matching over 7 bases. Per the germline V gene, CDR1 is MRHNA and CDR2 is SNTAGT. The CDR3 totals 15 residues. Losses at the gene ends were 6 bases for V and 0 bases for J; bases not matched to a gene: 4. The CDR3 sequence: CASREGQTNTGELFF. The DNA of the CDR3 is TGTGCCAGCAGAGAGGGACAGACGAACACCGGGGAGCTGTTTTTT.

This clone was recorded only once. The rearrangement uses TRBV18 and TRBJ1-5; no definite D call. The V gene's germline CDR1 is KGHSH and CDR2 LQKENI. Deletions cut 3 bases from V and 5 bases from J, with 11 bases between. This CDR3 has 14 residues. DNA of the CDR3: TGTGCCAGCTCACCTTCATGGACCCATCAGCCCCAGCATTTT. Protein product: CASSPSWTHQPQHF.

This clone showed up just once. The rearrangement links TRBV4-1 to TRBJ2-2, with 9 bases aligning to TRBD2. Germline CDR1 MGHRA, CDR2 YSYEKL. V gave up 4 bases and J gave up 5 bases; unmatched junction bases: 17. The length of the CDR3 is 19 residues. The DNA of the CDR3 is TGCGCCAGCAGCCGTCGGGGGATTAGCGGGAGATCTACGACCGGGGAGCTGTTTTTT. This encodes CASSRRGISGRSTTGELFF.

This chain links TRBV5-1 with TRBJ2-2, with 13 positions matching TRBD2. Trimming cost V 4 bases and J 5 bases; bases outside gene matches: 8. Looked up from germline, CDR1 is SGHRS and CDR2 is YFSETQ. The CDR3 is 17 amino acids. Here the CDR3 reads CASSIGLAGERTGELFF. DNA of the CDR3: TGCGCCAGCAGCATAGGACTAGCGGGAGAGCGTACCGGGGAGCTGTTTTTT.

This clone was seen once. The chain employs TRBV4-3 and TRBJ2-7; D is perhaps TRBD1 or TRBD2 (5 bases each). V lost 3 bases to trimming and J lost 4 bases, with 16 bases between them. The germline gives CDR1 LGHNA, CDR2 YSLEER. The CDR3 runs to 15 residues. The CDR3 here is CASSQSSGTPYEQYF. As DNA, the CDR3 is TGCGCCAGCAGCCAGAGTTCCGGGACCCCTTACGAGCAGTACTTC.

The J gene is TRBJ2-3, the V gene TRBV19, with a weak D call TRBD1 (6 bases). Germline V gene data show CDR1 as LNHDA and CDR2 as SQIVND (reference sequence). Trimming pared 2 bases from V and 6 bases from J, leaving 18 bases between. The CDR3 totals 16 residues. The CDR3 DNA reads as TGTGCCAGTAGTATATGGTCCAGCGGTAGGGGGGATACGCAGTATTTT. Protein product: CASSIWSSGRGDTQYF. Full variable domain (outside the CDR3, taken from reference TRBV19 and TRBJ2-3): DGGITQSPKYLFRKEGQNVTLSCEQNLNHDAMYWYRQDPGQGLRLIYYSQIVNDFQKGDIAEGYSVSREKKESFPLTVTSAQKNPTAFYLCASSIWSSGRGDTQYFGPGTRLTVL.

DNA of the CDR3: TGTGCCAGCAGCTCTCGTGGCACAGATACGCAGTATTTT. Residues: CASSSRGTDTQYF. J is TRBJ2-3 and V is TRBV7-2; D gene ambiguous. The CDR3 has 13 residues. The V and J ends lost 4 bases and 1 base respectively, with 6 bases between them. Looked up from germline, CDR1 is SGHTA and CDR2 is FQGNSA.

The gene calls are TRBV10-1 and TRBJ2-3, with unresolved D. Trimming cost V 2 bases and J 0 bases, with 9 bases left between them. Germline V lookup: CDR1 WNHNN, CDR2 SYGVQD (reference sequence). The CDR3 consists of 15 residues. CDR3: CASSERAFSTDTQYF. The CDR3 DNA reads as TGCGCCAGCAGTGAGCGAGCGTTCAGCACAGATACGCAGTATTTT.

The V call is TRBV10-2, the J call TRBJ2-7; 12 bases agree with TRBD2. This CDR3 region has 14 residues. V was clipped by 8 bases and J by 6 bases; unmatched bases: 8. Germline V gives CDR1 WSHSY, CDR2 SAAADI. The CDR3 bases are TGCGCCAGCGGCCAGACTAGCGGGAGCGGCGAGCAGTACTTC. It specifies CASGQTSGSGEQYF.